This TCR beta chain originates from a study of monozygotic twins with inflammatory bowel disease. Study results and limitations: The data did not back a single strong IBD-associated clonotype or signal. Clonotypes shared with others were fewer in IBD patients than in healthy twins, especially with disease activity.

There are 13 residues in the CDR3. Germline CDR1 DFQATT, CDR2 SNEGSKA (reference sequence). TCRdb re-called the 5' RACE reads and catalogs CDR3 proteins one per entry, DNA excluded. This sample lists fewer than 350,000 distinct CDR3 sequences; its ten largest clones have around 2%. Turning to this clonotype: The antigen remains undetermined.

The origin of this receptor is a human donor with ulcerative colitis or Crohn's disease, or a healthy co-twin of an affected twin (not recorded which). The genes are TRBV20-1 and TRBJ1-1. Sequencing input: blood. The CDR3 loop is CSARDVQNTEAFF.